This TCR beta chain was recovered during a study of response to subunit inactivated influenza vaccine. Findings of the study overall: Authors proposed each seasonal influenza vaccination draws in few new T cells.

V was trimmed by 2 bases and J by 3 bases, leaving 14 bases between them. Germline CDR1 reads ENHRY; CDR2 reads SYGVKD. CDR3 length: 15 residues. With respect to this clonotype: Its cognate antigen is unknown.

TCRdb re-analysed the RT-PCR reads in MiXCR, keeping a single row per CDR3 protein. The profile shows around 520,000 distinct CDR3 sequences, about 10% of them singletons. This material consisted of PBMCs from blood, taken on the day of vaccination. This receptor was taken from a man aged 50 to 59 who received an inactivated influenza vaccine. The V call is TRBV10-3, the J call TRBJ2-7, with D perhaps TRBD1 (5 bases). The CDR3 loop reads CAISEPAGISYEQYF. CDR3 DNA: TGTGCCATCAGTGAGCCGGCAGGGATTAGCTACGAGCAGTACTTC.